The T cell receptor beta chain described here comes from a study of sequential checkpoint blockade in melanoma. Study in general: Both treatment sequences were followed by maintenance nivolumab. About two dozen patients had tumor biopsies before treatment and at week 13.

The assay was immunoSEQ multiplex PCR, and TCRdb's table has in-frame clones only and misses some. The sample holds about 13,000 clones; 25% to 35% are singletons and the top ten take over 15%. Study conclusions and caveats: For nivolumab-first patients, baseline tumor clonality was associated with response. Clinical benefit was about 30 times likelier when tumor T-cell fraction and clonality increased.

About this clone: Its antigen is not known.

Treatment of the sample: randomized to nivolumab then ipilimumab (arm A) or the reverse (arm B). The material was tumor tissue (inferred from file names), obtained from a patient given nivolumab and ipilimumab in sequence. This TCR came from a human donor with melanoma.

CDR3 amino acids: CASSEALDSGRAGPYEQYF. The CDR3 nucleotides are TGCGCCAGCAGTGAAGCGCTGGATAGCGGGAGGGCCGGTCCCTACGAGCAGTACTTC. This rearrangement joins TRBV10-2 to TRBJ2-7; 11 bases fit TRBD2. Germline V gene data show CDR1 as WSHSY and CDR2 as SAAADI. This CDR3 is 19 amino acids long. The ends lost 3 bases at V and 2 bases at J; junction bases unmatched: 15.